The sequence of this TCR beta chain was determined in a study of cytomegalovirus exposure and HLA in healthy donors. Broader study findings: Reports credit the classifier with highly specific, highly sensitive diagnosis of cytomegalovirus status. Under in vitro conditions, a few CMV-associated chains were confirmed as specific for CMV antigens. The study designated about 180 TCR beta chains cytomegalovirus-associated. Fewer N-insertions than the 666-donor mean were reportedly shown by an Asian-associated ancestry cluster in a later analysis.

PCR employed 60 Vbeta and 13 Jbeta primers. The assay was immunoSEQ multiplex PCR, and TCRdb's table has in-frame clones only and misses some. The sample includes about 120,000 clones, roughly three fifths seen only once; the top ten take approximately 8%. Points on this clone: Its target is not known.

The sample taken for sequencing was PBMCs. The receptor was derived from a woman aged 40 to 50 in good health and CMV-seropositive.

The DNA for the CDR3 is TGCGCCAGCAGGCAGGGATGGCAGAACACTGAAGCTTTCTTT. Protein product: CASRQGWQNTEAFF. This chain links TRBV5-1 with TRBJ1-1, with D possibly matching TRBD1 (5 bases). V was shortened by 5 bases and J by 1 base, with 12 bases between the two germline ends. Germline-derived CDR1 and CDR2 are SGHRS and YFSETQ. The CDR3 runs to 14 residues.